Each of the 19 T cell receptor beta chains below was sequenced from the same sample in a study of T cell responses to AZD1222 COVID-19 vaccine. Profiled with immunoSEQ multiplex PCR; TCRdb holds only in-frame clones, not every one. The sample consists of 70,000 to 85,000 clones, about 84% of them appearing once. Sequences were derived from peripheral blood, sampled on day 0 of AZD1222 vaccination. These TCRs come from an adult in good health.

The chain is built from TRBV5-8 and TRBJ2-2; D might be TRBD1 (5 bases). The germline V gene has CDR1 SGHTS and CDR2 YDEGEE. Trimming pared 0 bases from V and 0 bases from J, leaving 6 bases between. CDR3 length equals 15 residues. The CDR3 here is CASSLEGTNTGELFF. For the CDR3, the DNA is TGTGCCAGCAGCTTGGAGGGGACGAACACCGGGGAGCTGTTTTTT. The full variable domain, completed using reference TRBV5-8 and TRBJ2-2, is EAGVTQSPTHLIKTRGQQATLRCSPISGHTSVYWYQQALGLGLQFLLWYDEGEERNRGNFPPRFSGRQFPNYSSELNVNALELEDSALYLCASSLEGTNTGELFFGEGSRLTVL.

This chain joins TRBV27 and TRBJ2-5; D gene unclear. Germline V lookup: CDR1 MNHEY, CDR2 SMNVEV (reference sequence). The length of the CDR3 is 15 residues. The V end lost 6 bases, the J end lost 1 base, and 15 bases lay between the germline ends. The CDR3 DNA reads as TGTGCCAGCAGCCGCACGCCAGCCTTCCAAGAGACCCAGTACTTC. Residues: CASSRTPAFQETQYF.

CDR3 nucleotide sequence: TGTGCCTGGAGATTGGGGACAGGGGCTTGGGAGCAGTACTTC. Translated, it gives CAWRLGTGAWEQYF. The chain links TRBV30 to TRBJ2-7; 10 bases are shared with TRBD1. There are 14 residues in the CDR3. Germline V CDR1 and CDR2: GTSNPN, SVGIG (reference sequence). With 3 bases clipped from V and 7 bases from J, the junction kept 9 bases outside the gene matches. Full variable domain (missing parts from reference TRBV30 and TRBJ2-7): SQTIHQWPATLVQPVGSPLSLECTVEGTSNPNLYWYRQAAGRGLQLLFYSVGIGQISSEVPQNLSASRPQDRQFILSSKKLLLSDSGFYLCAWRLGTGAWEQYFGPGTRLTVT.

The V call is TRBV5-1, the J call TRBJ2-7, with 8 bases identical to TRBD1. Germline lookup yields CDR1 SGHRS and CDR2 YFSETQ. The CDR3 has 14 amino acids. V was pared by 4 bases and J by 3 bases, with 6 bases of the junction left unmatched. CDR3 DNA sequence: TGCGCCAGCAGCCCTCGACAGGGGAACTACGAGCAGTACTTC. Its protein is CASSPRQGNYEQYF.

This sequence joins TRBV11-2 and TRBJ2-1, with D tentatively TRBD2 (5 bases). Trimming removed 2 bases from V and 8 bases from J, with 7 bases in between. This CDR3 is built from 12 residues. From germline, CDR1 is SGHAT and CDR2 FQNNGV. Here the CDR3 DNA reads TGTGCCAGCAGCTTAACCGGGGATGAGCAGTTCTTC. Translation gives CASSLTGDEQFF.

This chain links TRBV19 with TRBJ1-5, with a tentative D call TRBD1 (6 bases). The CDR3 is made up of 16 amino acids. Deletions cut 6 bases from V and 9 bases from J, with 24 bases between. Germline V gene sequence: CDR1 LNHDA, CDR2 SQIVND (reference sequence). The CDR3: CASRNHKQGGAGPQHF. The DNA for the CDR3 is TGTGCCAGTAGGAATCATAAACAGGGTGGGGCAGGGCCCCAGCATTTT.

The V and J genes are TRBV5-4 and TRBJ2-7; 13 bases are a match to TRBD2. Trimming removed 3 bases from V and 2 bases from J; junction bases left unmatched: 8. Germline lookup yields CDR1 SGHNT and CDR2 YYREEE (reference sequence). The CDR3 consists of 17 residues. The chain's CDR3 is CASSSLPGTSGTYEQYF. The CDR3 bases are TGTGCCAGCAGCTCCTTACCCGGGACTAGCGGGACCTACGAGCAGTACTTC.

V usage is TRBV19 and J usage is TRBJ1-2; no reliable D call. The CDR3 runs 12 residues. The germline V gene encodes CDR1 LNHDA and CDR2 SQIVND (reference sequence). The ends were cut back, 5 bases at V and 5 bases at J, with 9 bases in the middle. Here the CDR3 reads CASSAYGYGYTF. CDR3 DNA sequence: TGTGCCAGTAGTGCCTATGGATATGGCTACACCTTC.

This chain links TRBV19 with TRBJ1-5; the D gene is possibly TRBD1 (6 bases). The CDR3 contains 18 residues. The V gene lost 4 bases and the J gene lost 4 bases, with 23 bases spanning the gap. Germline V gives CDR1 LNHDA, CDR2 SQIVND (reference sequence). The CDR3 DNA follows: TGTGCCAGTAGTACAACCCTAGGCAGACAGGTACTGAATCAGCCCCAGCATTTT. This translates into CASSTTLGRQVLNQPQHF.

The V and J genes are TRBV6-5 and TRBJ1-1; 7 bases match TRBD1. With V trimmed by 6 bases and J by 3 bases, 4 bases remained unmatched. The germline gives CDR1 MNHEY, CDR2 SVGAGI. This CDR3 has 13 amino acids. The CDR3 sequence: CASSLRGYTEAFF. The CDR3 nucleotides are TGTGCCAGCAGCCTCAGGGGGTACACTGAAGCTTTCTTT.

The V call is TRBV4-3, the J call TRBJ2-2, with TRBD2 as a possible D gene (5 bases). The CDR3 is 17 amino acids. Trimming took 1 base from V and 0 from J, leaving 12 bases between them. Germline lookup yields CDR1 LGHNA and CDR2 YSLEER. The CDR3 protein is CASSQVLSGTNTGELFF. In DNA, the CDR3 is TGCGCCAGCAGCCAAGTTTTATCGGGGACGAACACCGGGGAGCTGTTTTTT.

V is TRBV6-1 and J is TRBJ2-7; no reliable D call. V gave up 1 base and J gave up 4 bases, with 8 bases separating them. CDR1 is MNHNS, CDR2 SASEGT, per germline. CDR3 size: 13 residues. CDR3 in DNA: TGTGCCAGCAGTGAAGGTCTGCCGTACGAGCAGTACTTC. Residues: CASSEGLPYEQYF.

The rearrangement links TRBV30 to TRBJ2-5, with D possibly being TRBD2 (6 bases). V dropped 4 bases and J dropped 6 bases, with 21 bases sitting between them. The CDR3 length is 15 residues. CDR1 GTSNPN and CDR2 SVGIG come from the germline V gene (reference sequence). The CDR3 loop reads CAWTPGGTPGKTQYF. CDR3 in DNA: TGTGCCTGGACTCCTGGCGGGACTCCTGGGAAGACCCAGTACTTC.

This clone was observed once. The CDR3 DNA is TGTGCCACCGCAGACAGGGGGTTTGGTGTGACCCAGTACTTC. Translating it yields CATADRGFGVTQYF. The chain combines TRBV2 with TRBJ2-5; 9 nucleotides match TRBD1. Trimming at V came to 10 bases and at J to 7 bases, leaving 13 bases not matched to a gene. The CDR3 loop spans 14 amino acids. Germline assignment: CDR1 SNHLY and CDR2 FYNNEI.

This sequence joins TRBV5-5 and TRBJ1-3; D gene unclear. Germline CDR1 reads SGHKS; CDR2 reads YYEKEE (reference sequence). With 2 bases removed from V and 0 bases from J, the gap between germline ends came to 12 bases. This CDR3 comprises 16 residues. The CDR3 spells CASSLGLPNSGNTIYF. Written as DNA, the CDR3 is TGTGCCAGCAGCTTAGGACTGCCAAACTCTGGAAACACCATATATTTT.

The CDR3 region is CASRILGNTIYF. CDR3 sequence (DNA): TGTGCCAGCCGAATCCTTGGAAACACCATATATTTT. V is TRBV12-3 or TRBV12-4 and J is TRBJ1-3; D ambiguous. Trimming took 8 bases from V and 3 from J, leaving 8 bases between them. This CDR3 contains 12 residues.

The chain joins TRBV18 to TRBJ2-1; 9 nucleotides agree with TRBD1. Germline CDR1 KGHSH, CDR2 LQKENI. V lost 0 bases and J lost 4; bases outside the gene matches: 1. This CDR3 is 15 amino acids long. The CDR3, as DNA: TGTGCCAGCTCACCACCGGGGACAGGGTACAATGAGCAGTTCTTC. It codes for CASSPPGTGYNEQFF.

V is TRBV4-2 and J is TRBJ1-2; perhaps TRBD1 as D (5 bases). The V end lost 0 bases, the J end lost 0 bases, and 17 bases lay between the germline ends. CDR1 LGHNA and CDR2 YNFKEQ come from the germline V gene. This CDR3 is built from 18 residues. This chain's CDR3 is CASSQDLGTRVANYGYTF. The CDR3 coding sequence is TGTGCCAGCAGCCAAGACTTGGGGACCCGGGTCGCTAACTATGGCTACACCTTC.

The chain recombines TRBV10-1 with TRBJ2-5, with 8 bases that match TRBD2. The length of the CDR3 is 15 residues. Germline-derived CDR1 and CDR2 are WNHNN and SYGVQD (reference sequence). V shed 4 bases, J shed 0 bases, and the junction held 4 bases outside the gene matches. This CDR3 reads CASSAHSGNQETQYF. For the CDR3, the DNA is TGCGCCAGCAGTGCTCATAGCGGGAACCAAGAGACCCAGTACTTC.